The T cell receptor beta chain described here comes from a study of CD8 T cells in ankylosing spondylitis (dated by TCRdb to between 2016 and 2019). With regard to the full study: To find TCR variants linked to disease, the study profiled T cell receptor beta repertoires in ankylosing spondylitis patients and healthy donors. The whole study cohort included 85 to 120 healthy donors and 25 ankylosing spondylitis patients. Peripheral blood was sampled, and synovial fluid was additionally collected from ankylosing spondylitis patients.

The run used an Illumina HiSeq 2500. Quantitative 5'-RACE with molecular barcodes was used to prepare TCR beta libraries. Regarding the original processing steps: To identify disease-linked TCR variants, a new computational method was used, one built on a probabilistic model of VDJ rearrangement. The public reads were run again by TCRdb, first through fastp at Q25 and then through MiXCR, and only productive beta chains were kept. Each CDR3 protein gets just one entry, which takes the most common genes and DNA from the rows behind it. It is TCRdb's table, rather than the study itself, that gives the V and J calls and clone size. This sample is represented by about 700,000 distinct CDR3 sequences; around 17% of them were singletons. Jointly, the top ten make up under 20% of the sample. In the germline V gene (reference sequence), CDR1 corresponds to DFQATT and CDR2 to SNEGSKA. Reading from cysteine to phenylalanine, the CDR3 counts 14 amino acids. The entry retains the CDR3 DNA only, 42 bases that are in frame from base 1. V has 1 base trimmed and J has 6 bases trimmed; junction bases matching no gene number 4.

Broad study findings and their caveats: Some TCR beta motif variants had previously been reported in synovial fluid and blood of reactive arthritis patients, which suggested common disease-initiation mechanisms. A CD8+ phenotype was shown by the disease-linked clones, which were found at relatively low frequencies in peripheral blood. Blood from ankylosing spondylitis patients appeared to be characterized by a TCR beta motif made up of several highly homologous amino acid variants. The disease-linked clones were reported as significantly enriched in matched synovial fluid samples from ankylosing spondylitis patients.

Turning to this clonotype: The antigen this receptor binds is unknown. No quality values exist for individual bases; no much larger clone is one base distant.

The sequence was obtained from a male donor with ankylosing spondylitis. The sample was blood, either unsorted or a sorted T cell fraction (not recorded which). The chain is made from TRBV20-1 and TRBJ2-1; 9 middle bases align to TRBD2. Read as DNA, the sequence is TGCAGTGCTAGAGTTAGCGGGAGCTCCAATGAGCAGTTCTTC. Translated, this is CSARVSGSSNEQFF.